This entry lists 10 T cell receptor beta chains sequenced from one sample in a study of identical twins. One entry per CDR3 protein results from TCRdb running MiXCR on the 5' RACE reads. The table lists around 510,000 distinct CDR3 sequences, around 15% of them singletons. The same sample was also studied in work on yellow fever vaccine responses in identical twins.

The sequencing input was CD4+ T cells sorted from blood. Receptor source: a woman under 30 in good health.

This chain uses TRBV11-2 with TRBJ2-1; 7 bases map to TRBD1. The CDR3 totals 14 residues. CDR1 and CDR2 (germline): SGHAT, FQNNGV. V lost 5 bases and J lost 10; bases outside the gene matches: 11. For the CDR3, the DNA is TGTGCCAGCAGCAACTACAGGGGCCCAAACGAGCAGTTCTTC. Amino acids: CASSNYRGPNEQFF.

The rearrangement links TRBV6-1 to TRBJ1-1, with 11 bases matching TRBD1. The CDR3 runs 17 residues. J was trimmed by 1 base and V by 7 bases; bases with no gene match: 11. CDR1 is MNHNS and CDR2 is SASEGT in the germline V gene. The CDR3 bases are TGTGCCAGCACATCATTGTGGGGACAGGGGGAGAACACTGAAGCTTTCTTT. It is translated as CASTSLWGQGENTEAFF.

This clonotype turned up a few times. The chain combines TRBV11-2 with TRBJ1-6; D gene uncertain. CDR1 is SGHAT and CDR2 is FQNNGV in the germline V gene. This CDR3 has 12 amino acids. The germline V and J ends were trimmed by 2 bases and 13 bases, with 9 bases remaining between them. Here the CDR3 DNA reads TGTGCCAGCAGCTTATACCGGTCCCCCCTCCACTTT. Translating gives CASSLYRSPLHF.

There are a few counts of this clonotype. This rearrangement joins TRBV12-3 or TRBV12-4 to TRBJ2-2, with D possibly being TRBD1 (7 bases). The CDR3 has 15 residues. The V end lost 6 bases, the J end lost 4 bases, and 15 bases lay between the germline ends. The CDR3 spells CASRTSGGITGELFF. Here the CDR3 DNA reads TGTGCCAGCAGGACGTCAGGGGGGATCACCGGGGAGCTGTTTTTT.

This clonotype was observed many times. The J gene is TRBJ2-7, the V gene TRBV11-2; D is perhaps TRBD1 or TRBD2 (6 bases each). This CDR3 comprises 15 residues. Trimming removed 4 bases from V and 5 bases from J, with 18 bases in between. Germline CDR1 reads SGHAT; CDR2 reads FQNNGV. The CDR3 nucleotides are TGTGCCAGCAGCTCATGGGACCGGGGGCTTGACGAGCAGTACTTC. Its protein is CASSSWDRGLDEQYF.

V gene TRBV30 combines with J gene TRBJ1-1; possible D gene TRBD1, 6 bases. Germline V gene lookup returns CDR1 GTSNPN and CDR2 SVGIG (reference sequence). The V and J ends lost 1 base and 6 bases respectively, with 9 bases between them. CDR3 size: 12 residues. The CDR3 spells CAWSDTGSEAFF. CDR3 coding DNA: TGTGCCTGGAGTGATACAGGGTCTGAAGCTTTCTTT.

As DNA, the CDR3 is TGCGCCAGCAGCTTGGCATGGGAGACAGATACGCAGTATTTT. It codes for CASSLAWETDTQYF. The chain couples TRBV5-1 to TRBJ2-3, with a weak D call TRBD2 (5 bases). The V gene lost 0 bases and the J gene lost 3 bases, with 8 bases spanning the gap. The CDR3 runs to 14 residues. CDR1 is SGHRS, CDR2 YFSETQ, per germline.

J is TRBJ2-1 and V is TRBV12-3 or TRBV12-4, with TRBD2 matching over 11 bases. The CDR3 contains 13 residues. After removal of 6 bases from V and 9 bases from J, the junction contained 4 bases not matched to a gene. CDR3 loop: CASRLAGGSEQFF. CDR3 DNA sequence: TGTGCCAGCAGGCTAGCGGGGGGCAGTGAGCAGTTCTTC.

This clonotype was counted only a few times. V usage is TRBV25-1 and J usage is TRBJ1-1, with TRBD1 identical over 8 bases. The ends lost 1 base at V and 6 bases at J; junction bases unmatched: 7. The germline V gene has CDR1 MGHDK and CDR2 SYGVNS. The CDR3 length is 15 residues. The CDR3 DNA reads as TGTGCCAGCAGTGAATCGGACAGGGTGGAGGCTGAAGCTTTCTTT. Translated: CASSESDRVEAEAFF.

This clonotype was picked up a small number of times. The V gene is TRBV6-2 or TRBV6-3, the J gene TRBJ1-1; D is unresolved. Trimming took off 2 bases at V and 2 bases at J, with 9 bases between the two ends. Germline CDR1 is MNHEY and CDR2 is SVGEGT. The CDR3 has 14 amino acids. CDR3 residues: CASSYRVDNTEAFF. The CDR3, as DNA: TGTGCCAGCAGTTACAGAGTCGATAACACTGAAGCTTTCTTT.